These T cell receptor beta chains were read from a single sample in a study of shared clonotypes between healthy human individuals. Sequencing used immunoSEQ multiplex PCR; TCRdb keeps in-frame clones, though not all of them. The sample holds 500,000 or so clones; around 96% are singletons and the top ten take 0.05% to 0.07%. What was sequenced was naive CD4+ T cells sorted from blood. These receptors were taken from a woman in her thirties in good health. Each CDR3 is given with its conserved first and last residue. Each record gives: clone size, V gene, D gene, J gene, CDR3 DNA, CDR3 protein. The D gene is left open where the match is weak. Clone sizes are given selectively: once, few, many, or a class where the clone is expanded.

>NA|TRBV9|TRBD1|TRBJ1-2
TGTGCCAGCAGCCCCTGGGACAGTGGTGGCTACACCTTC
CASSPWDSGGYTF
>NA|TRBV28|NA|TRBJ1-2
TGTGCCAGCAGTTTATTAGTGGGGGGGGACTATGGCTACACCTTC
CASSLLVGGDYGYTF
>NA|TRBV5-1|NA|TRBJ2-5
TGCGCCAGCAGCTTGGCGGTTCAGAGATCCCAAGAGACCCAGTACTTC
CASSLAVQRSQETQYF
>NA|TRBV6-6|TRBD1|TRBJ1-4
TGTGCCAGCACGGGGACAGGGGATGAAAAACTGTTTTTT
CASTGTGDEKLFF
>few|TRBV2|NA|TRBJ1-3
TGTGCCAGCAGTGGACAAATCTCTGGAAACACCATATATTTT
CASSGQISGNTIYF
>NA|TRBV28|TRBD2|TRBJ2-7
TGTGCCAGCAGTTCACCGGCTAGCGGGCTAAGCTCCTACGAGCAGTACTTC
CASSSPASGLSSYEQYF
>NA|TRBV28|NA|TRBJ2-2
TGTGCCAGCAGTAGGATGAGGGACACCGGGGAGCTGTTTTTT
CASSRMRDTGELFF
>NA|TRBV11-2|TRBD2|TRBJ2-2
TGTGCCAGCAGCCAATTAGCGGGATATAACACCGGGGAGCTGTTTTTT
CASSQLAGYNTGELFF
>NA|TRBV28|NA|TRBJ1-4
TGTGCCAGCAGTCCCTTAGGGGAGGGGGAAAAACTGTTTTTT
CASSPLGEGEKLFF
>once|TRBV23-1|NA|TRBJ1-5
TGCGCCAGCAGTCAATCAAAGTGGGGGAGTACGAAAGACCAGCCCCAGCATTTT
CASSQSKWGSTKDQPQHF
>NA|TRBV19|NA|TRBJ2-2
TGTGCCAGTAGTAGAGGAAGCGGAGCGAACACCGGGGAGCTGTTTTTT
CASSRGSGANTGELFF
>NA|TRBV13|NA|TRBJ2-2
TGTGCCAGCAGCTTAGGCGGGGGCCGAATCATGACCTCCACCGGGGAGCTGTTTTTT
CASSLGGGRIMTSTGELFF
>NA|TRBV4-1|NA|TRBJ2-3
TGCGCCAGCAGCGGCCGGGGACCAAAACTCACAGATACGCAGTATTTT
CASSGRGPKLTDTQYF
>NA|TRBV28|NA|TRBJ1-1
TGTGCCAGCAGTTTATCTGTCTTACAGGAGAACACTGAAGCTTTCTTT
CASSLSVLQENTEAFF
>NA|TRBV19|NA|TRBJ2-1
TGTGCCAGTAGTACCTTTGGGGTAGCGAACAATGAGCAGTTCTTC
CASSTFGVANNEQFF
>NA|TRBV5-1|TRBD1|TRBJ2-5
TGCGCCAGCAGCCGAGGGGACAGGGGGCGAGGCGGCCAAGAGACCCAGTACTTC
CASSRGDRGRGGQETQYF
>NA|TRBV6-5|NA|TRBJ2-7
TGTGCCAGCAGTTACTCCCAGCAACAGGGTCCCTACGAGCAGTACTTC
CASSYSQQQGPYEQYF
>NA|TRBV7-2|NA|TRBJ2-7
TGTGCCAGCAGCTTAGATTTCAGGGTCTACGAGCAGTACTTC
CASSLDFRVYEQYF
>NA|TRBV5-1|NA|TRBJ2-7
NA
CASSFSGQAYEQYF
>NA|TRBV18|TRBD1|TRBJ2-3
TGTGCCAGCTCACCCCGGCCCGTCCGGGACAGGACGTCCACAGATACGCAGTATTTT
CASSPRPVRDRTSTDTQYF
>NA|TRBV12-5|NA|TRBJ2-5
TGTGCTAGTGCCGCGGTTGGCCGTGACCAGTACTTC
CASAAVGRDQYF
>NA|TRBV5-1|NA|TRBJ1-1
TGCGCCAGCAGCTTGGTGGCAGGGCCTCGACACACTGAAGCTTTCTTT
CASSLVAGPRHTEAFF
>NA|TRBV20-1|NA|TRBJ1-2
TGCAGTGCTACCGCTGGCTACACCTTC
CSATAGYTF
>NA|TRBV5-1|TRBD1|TRBJ2-7
TGCGCCAGCAGCATGGGACAGTCTCTTGGGGAGCAGTACTTC
CASSMGQSLGEQYF
>NA|TRBV28|NA|TRBJ1-1
TGTGCCAGCCAAGAAGGGGTCTTGGATCAAGCTTTCTTT
CASQEGVLDQAFF
>NA|TRBV28|NA|TRBJ2-6
TGTGCCAGCAGGACTTCTGGGGCCAACGTCCTGACTTTC
CASRTSGANVLTF
>NA|TRBV18|TRBD2|TRBJ2-1
TGTGCCAGCTCACCAAACTCTAGCGGGAATGAGCAGTTCTTC
CASSPNSSGNEQFF
>NA|TRBV29-1|NA|TRBJ2-1
TGCAGCGTCGGGGAGGCTAGCGCAACCTACAATGAGCAGTTCTTC
CSVGEASATYNEQFF
>NA|TRBV6-6|NA|TRBJ2-6
TGTGCCAGCACCGGCTCTGGGGCCAACGTCCTGACTTTC
CASTGSGANVLTF
>NA|TRBV11-2|NA|TRBJ2-5
TGTGCCAGCAGTCACAAGTTCAGGGAGCAAGAGACCCAGTACTTC
CASSHKFREQETQYF
>NA|TRBV28|NA|TRBJ2-3
TGTGCCAGCAGTTTAGAGGGTACAGATACGCAGTATTTT
CASSLEGTDTQYF
>NA|TRBV19|NA|TRBJ2-2
TGTGCCAGTAGGGCACAATCAACCGGGGAGCTGTTTTTT
CASRAQSTGELFF
>NA|TRBV18|NA|TRBJ2-7
TGTGCCAGCTCACCACTCTTCCAGGCTCGATACTCCTACGAGCAGTACTTC
CASSPLFQARYSYEQYF
>NA|TRBV10-2|NA|TRBJ1-1
TGCGCCAGCAGCGGAAGAGTTAGAGGGGAGACTGAAGCTTTCTTT
CASSGRVRGETEAFF
>NA|TRBV5-4|NA|TRBJ2-5
TGTGCCAGCAGCTGGGCCCCGCAATTCCAAGAGACCCAGTACTTC
CASSWAPQFQETQYF
>NA|TRBV30|NA|TRBJ2-1
TGTGCCTGGAGTGGGCTAGCGAGGAATGAGCAGTTCTTC
CAWSGLARNEQFF